One T cell receptor (beta chain) is described in this entry. V was clipped by 4 bases and J by 6 bases; unmatched bases: 13. The CDR3 is 17 amino acids. The germline V gene encodes CDR1 SGHTA and CDR2 FQGNSA. In the authors' workflow: The assay estimated nucleated cells by amplifying reference gene primers. Sequenced by immunoSEQ multiplex PCR; TCRdb stores in-frame clones only, minus some. The D gene and trimming were derived from the DNA, and the V and J assignments and clone size from that table. The sample lists about 180,000 clones, approximately 80% occurring once. The data stem from a study of blood T cell repertoires in COVID-19. Study-level information: The cDNA or gDNA used as material had been derived from T cells, B-cell-depleted T cells, or PBMCs.

This study enrolled people aged about 18 to 95 from about two dozen US geographic areas. No more than 2 weeks before study entry, exposed participants had met a case of COVID-19. The clonotype originates from a man in his fifties or sixties who had been exposed to COVID-19. The chain links TRBV7-2 to TRBJ2-7; 12 positions match TRBD2. The source material was PBMCs or T cells enriched from blood (not recorded which). CDR3 sequence: CASSSGLAGGGVGEQYF. For the CDR3, the DNA is TGTGCCAGCAGCTCTGGGCTAGCGGGAGGGGGAGTAGGCGAGCAGTACTTC.